The TCR beta chain under discussion was sequenced for a study of vaccination effects on CD4 cells after COVID-19. The CDR3 spans 15 residues. Deletions cut 2 bases from V and 0 bases from J, with 11 bases between. Germline V CDR1 and CDR2: SGHRS, YFSETQ. In the case of this clone: The antigen is undetermined.

Under the ViraFEST assay, PBMC were stimulated with viral peptide pools so that antigen-specific CD4+ T cells expanded. Sequencing was performed afterwards. Following culture for about 11 days, CD4+ T cells were isolated. Each participant was given two doses of one vaccine (BNT162b2 or mRNA-1273). The data were produced by immunoSEQ multiplex PCR, yet TCRdb's version contains in-frame clones alone and is incomplete. The sample lists tens of thousands of clones; about 74% were seen once. The clonotype comes from a human donor who received a COVID-19 vaccine. This sample comprised CD4+ T cells from PBMCs cultured with HCoV-229E spike peptides, obtained after COVID-19 vaccination. This sequence joins TRBV5-1 and TRBJ1-1; a possible D gene is TRBD1 (6 bases). The CDR3 region has the DNA TGCGCCAGCAGCTTCGGGGGCGGGATGAACACTGAAGCTTTCTTT. It codes for CASSFGGGMNTEAFF.